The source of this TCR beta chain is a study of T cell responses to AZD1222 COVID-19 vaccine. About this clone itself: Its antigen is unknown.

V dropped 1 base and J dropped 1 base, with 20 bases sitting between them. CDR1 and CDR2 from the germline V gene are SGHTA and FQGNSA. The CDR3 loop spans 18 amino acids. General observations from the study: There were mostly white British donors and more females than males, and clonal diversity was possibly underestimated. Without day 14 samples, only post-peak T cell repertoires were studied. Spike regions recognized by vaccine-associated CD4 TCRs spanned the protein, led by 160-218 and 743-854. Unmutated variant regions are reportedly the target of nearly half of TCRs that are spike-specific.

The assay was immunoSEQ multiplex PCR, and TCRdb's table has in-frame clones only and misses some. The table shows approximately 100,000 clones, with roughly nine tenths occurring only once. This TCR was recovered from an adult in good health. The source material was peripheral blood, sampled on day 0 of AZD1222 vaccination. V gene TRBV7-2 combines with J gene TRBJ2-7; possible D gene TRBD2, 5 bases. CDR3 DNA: TGTGCCAGCAGCTTAGTGGGAGCCGGGATTATCGATTCCTACGAGCAGTACTTC. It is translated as CASSLVGAGIIDSYEQYF. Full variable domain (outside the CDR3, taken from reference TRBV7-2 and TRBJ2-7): GAGVSQSPSNKVTEKGKDVELRCDPISGHTALYWYRQSLGQGLEFLIYFQGNSAPDKSGLPSDRFSAERTGGSVSTLTIQRTQQEDSAVYLCASSLVGAGIIDSYEQYFGPGTRLTVT.